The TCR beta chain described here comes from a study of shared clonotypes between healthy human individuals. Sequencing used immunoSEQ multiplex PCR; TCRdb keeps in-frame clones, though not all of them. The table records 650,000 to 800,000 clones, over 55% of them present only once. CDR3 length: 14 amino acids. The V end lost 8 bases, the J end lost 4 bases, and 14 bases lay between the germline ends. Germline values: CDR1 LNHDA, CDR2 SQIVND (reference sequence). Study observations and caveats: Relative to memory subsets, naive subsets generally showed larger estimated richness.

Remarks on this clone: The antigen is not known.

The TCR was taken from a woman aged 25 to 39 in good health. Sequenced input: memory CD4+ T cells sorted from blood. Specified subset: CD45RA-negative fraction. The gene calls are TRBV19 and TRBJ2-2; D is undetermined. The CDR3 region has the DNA TGTGCCAGTGGGCGAAGGGAAACCACCGGGGAGCTGTTTTTT. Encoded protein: CASGRRETTGELFF.